In its sample, the clone carrying this T cell receptor (beta chain) was seen once. Its specificity is not known. Autoimmune disease history or systemic immunosuppression barred patients. The source of the sample is a study of OX40 agonist ivuxolimab in advanced cancers. Across the whole study: An agonistic anti-OX40 (CD134) antibody, ivuxolimab, was used to treat the patients. Of the participants, 40% to 50% had some prior anti-PD-1, anti-PD-L1 or anti-CTLA-4 therapy, which was allowed.

This table comes from immunoSEQ multiplex PCR, and its TCRdb copy is limited to in-frame clones, with some not included. Of tens of thousands of clones listed, roughly nine tenths are singletons. The CDR3 runs to 15 residues. CDR1 is LGHNA and CDR2 is YNFKEQ in the germline V gene. V was shortened by 1 base and J by 8 bases, with 12 bases between the two germline ends. Study-level points and caveats: Average numbers of expanded clones were greater in CD8+ T cells than in CD4+.

The chain uses TRBV4-2 and TRBJ1-6; maybe TRBD1 (5 bases). The clonotype comes from an adult with an advanced solid tumor such as melanoma, head and neck, liver or kidney cancer. The sequenced sample was CD4+ or CD8+ T cells sorted from blood, obtained in a trial of the OX40 agonist ivuxolimab. Here the CDR3 reads CASSQVGRAYSPLHF. CDR3 nucleotides: TGTGCCAGCAGCCAAGTCGGCAGGGCTTATTCACCCCTCCACTTT.